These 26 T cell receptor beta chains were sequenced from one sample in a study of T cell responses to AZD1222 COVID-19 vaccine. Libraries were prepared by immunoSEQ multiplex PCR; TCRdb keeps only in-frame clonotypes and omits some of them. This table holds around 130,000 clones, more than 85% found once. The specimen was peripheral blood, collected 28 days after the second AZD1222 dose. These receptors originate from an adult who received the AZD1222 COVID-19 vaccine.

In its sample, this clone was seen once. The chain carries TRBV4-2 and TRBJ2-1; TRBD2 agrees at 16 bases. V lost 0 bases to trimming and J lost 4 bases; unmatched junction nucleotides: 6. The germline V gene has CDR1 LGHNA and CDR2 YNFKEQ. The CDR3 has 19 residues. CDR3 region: CASSQEGTSGGAPYNEQFF. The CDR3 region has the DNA TGTGCCAGCAGCCAAGAGGGGACTAGCGGGGGGGCGCCATACAATGAGCAGTTCTTC.

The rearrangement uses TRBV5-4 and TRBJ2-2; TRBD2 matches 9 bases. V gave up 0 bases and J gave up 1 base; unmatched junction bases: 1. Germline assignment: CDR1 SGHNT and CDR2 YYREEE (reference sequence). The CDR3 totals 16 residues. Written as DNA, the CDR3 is TGTGCCAGCAGCTTGGATAGCGGGAGGAACACCGGGGAGCTGTTTTTT. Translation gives CASSLDSGRNTGELFF.

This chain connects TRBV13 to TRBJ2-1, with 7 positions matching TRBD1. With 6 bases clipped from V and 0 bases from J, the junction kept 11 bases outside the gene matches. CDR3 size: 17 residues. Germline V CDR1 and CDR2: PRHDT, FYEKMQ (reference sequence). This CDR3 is CASSPGRGQSSYNEQFF. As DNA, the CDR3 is TGTGCCAGCAGTCCCGGTAGGGGACAGAGCTCCTACAATGAGCAGTTCTTC. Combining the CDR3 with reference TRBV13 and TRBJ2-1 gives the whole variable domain AAGVIQSPRHLIKEKRETATLKCYPIPRHDTVYWYQQGPGQDPQFLISFYEKMQSDKGSIPDRFSAQQFSDYHSELNMSSLELGDSALYFCASSPGRGQSSYNEQFFGPGTRLTVL.

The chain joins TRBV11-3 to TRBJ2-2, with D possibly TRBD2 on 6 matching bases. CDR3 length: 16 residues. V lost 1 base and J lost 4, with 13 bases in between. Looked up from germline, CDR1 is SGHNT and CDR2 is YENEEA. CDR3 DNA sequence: TGTGCCAGCAGCTTAGTTAGGGCGGGAAGCACCGGGGAGCTGTTTTTT. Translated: CASSLVRAGSTGELFF.

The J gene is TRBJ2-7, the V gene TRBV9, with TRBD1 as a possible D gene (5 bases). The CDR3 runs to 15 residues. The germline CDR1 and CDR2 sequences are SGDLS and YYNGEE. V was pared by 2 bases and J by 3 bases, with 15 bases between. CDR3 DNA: TGTGCCAGCAGCGTGGCTGCAGGGATCGACTACGAGCAGTACTTC. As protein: CASSVAAGIDYEQYF.

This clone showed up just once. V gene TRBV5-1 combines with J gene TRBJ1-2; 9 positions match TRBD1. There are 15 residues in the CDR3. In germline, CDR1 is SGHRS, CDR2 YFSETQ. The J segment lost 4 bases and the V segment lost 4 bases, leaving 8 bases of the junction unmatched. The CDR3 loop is CASSPGTGYAYGYTF. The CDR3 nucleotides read TGCGCCAGCAGCCCCGGGACAGGGTATGCCTATGGCTACACCTTC.

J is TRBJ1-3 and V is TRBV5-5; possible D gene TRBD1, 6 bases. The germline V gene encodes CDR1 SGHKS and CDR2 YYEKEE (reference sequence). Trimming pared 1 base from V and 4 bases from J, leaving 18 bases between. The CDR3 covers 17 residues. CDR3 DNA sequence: TGTGCCAGCAGCTTGTGGGGGCCGACTGTGGGAGGAAACACCATATATTTT. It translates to CASSLWGPTVGGNTIYF.

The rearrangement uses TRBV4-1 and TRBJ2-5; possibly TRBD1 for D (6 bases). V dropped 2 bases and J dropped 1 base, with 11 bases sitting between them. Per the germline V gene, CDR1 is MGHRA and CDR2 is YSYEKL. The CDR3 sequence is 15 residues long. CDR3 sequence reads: CASSQHGTSQETQYF. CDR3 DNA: TGCGCCAGCAGCCAACACGGGACATCCCAAGAGACCCAGTACTTC.

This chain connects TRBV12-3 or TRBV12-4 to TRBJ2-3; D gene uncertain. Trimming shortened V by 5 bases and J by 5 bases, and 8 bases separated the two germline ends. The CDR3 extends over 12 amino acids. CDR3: CASSPSIDTQYF. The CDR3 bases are TGTGCCAGCAGTCCTAGTATAGATACGCAGTATTTT.

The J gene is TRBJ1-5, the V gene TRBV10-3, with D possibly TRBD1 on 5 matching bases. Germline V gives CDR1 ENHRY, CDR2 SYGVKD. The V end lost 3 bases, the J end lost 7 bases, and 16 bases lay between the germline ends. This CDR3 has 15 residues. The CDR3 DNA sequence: TGTGCCATCAGTGAAACACAGGACGGATGGCAGCCCCAGCATTTT. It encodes CAISETQDGWQPQHF.

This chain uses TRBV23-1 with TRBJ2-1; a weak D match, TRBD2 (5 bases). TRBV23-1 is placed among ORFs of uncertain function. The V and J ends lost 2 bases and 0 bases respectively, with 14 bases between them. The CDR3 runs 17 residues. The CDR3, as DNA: TGCGCCAGCAGTCAACGGACTGGCCGGAGCTCCTACAATGAGCAGTTCTTC. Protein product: CASSQRTGRSSYNEQFF.

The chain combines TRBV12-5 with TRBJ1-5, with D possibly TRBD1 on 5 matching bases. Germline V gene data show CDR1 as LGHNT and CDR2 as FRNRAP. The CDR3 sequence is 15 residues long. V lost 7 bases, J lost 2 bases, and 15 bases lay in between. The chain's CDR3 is CASASTGRGNQPQHF. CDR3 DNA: TGTGCTAGTGCCTCAACAGGAAGGGGCAATCAGCCCCAGCATTTT. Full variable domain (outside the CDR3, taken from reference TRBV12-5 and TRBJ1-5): DARVTQTPRHKVTEMGQEVTMRCQPILGHNTVFWYRQTMMQGLELLAYFRNRAPLDDSGMPKDRFSAEMPDATLATLKIQPSEPRDSAVYFCASASTGRGNQPQHFGDGTRLSIL.

This CDR3 reads CASSYFPGEGANVLTF. CDR3 DNA sequence: TGTGCCAGCAGTTACTTTCCGGGGGAAGGGGCCAACGTCCTGACTTTC. V is TRBV6-6 and J is TRBJ2-6; tentative D call: TRBD2 (6 bases). The CDR3 length is 16 residues. V shed 1 base and J shed 4 bases, with 11 bases lying between them. In germline, CDR1 is MNHNY, CDR2 SVGAGI (reference sequence).

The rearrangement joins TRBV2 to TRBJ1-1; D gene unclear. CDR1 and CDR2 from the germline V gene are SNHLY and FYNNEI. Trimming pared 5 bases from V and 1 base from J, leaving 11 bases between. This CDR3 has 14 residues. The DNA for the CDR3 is TGTGCCAGCAGTCGCGGTAGGTGGAACACTGAAGCTTTCTTT. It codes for CASSRGRWNTEAFF. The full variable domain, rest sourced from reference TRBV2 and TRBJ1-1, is EPEVTQTPSHQVTQMGQEVILRCVPISNHLYFYWYRQILGQKVEFLVSFYNNEISEKSEIFDDQFSVERPDGSNFTLKIRSTKLEDSAMYFCASSRGRWNTEAFFGQGTRLTVV.

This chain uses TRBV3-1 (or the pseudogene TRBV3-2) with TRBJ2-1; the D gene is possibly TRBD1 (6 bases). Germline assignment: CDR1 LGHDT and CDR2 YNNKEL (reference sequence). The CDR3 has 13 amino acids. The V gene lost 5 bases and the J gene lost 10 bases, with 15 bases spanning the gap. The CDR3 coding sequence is TGTGCCAGCAGCATGCAAAACCAGGGGGAGCAGTTCTTC. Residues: CASSMQNQGEQFF.

The CDR3 region is CASSLAGTGDTEAFF. In DNA, the CDR3 is TGTGCCAGCAGCTTAGCCGGGACAGGGGACACTGAAGCTTTCTTT. J is TRBJ1-1 and V is TRBV7-3; the match to TRBD1 covers 10 bases. With V trimmed by 2 bases and J by 3 bases, 3 bases remained unmatched. Per the germline V gene, CDR1 is SGHTA and CDR2 is FQGTGA. The length of the CDR3 is 15 residues.

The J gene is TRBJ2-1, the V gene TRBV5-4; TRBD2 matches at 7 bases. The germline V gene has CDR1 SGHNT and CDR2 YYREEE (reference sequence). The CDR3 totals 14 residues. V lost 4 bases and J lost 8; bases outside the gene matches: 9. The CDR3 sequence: CASSPQWGGDEQFF. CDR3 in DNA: TGTGCCAGCAGCCCACAGTGGGGAGGGGATGAGCAGTTCTTC.

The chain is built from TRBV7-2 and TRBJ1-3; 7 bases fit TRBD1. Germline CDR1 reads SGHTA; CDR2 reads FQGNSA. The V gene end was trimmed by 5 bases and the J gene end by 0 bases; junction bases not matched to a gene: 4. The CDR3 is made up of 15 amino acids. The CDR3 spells CASSQDRYSGNTIYF. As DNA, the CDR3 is TGTGCCAGCAGCCAGGACAGGTACTCTGGAAACACCATATATTTT.

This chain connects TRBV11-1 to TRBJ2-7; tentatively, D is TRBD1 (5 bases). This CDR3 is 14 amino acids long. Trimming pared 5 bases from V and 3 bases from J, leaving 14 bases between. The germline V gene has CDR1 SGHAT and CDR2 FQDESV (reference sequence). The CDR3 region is CASSPNLQDYEQYF. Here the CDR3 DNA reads TGTGCCAGCAGCCCCAACCTACAGGACTACGAGCAGTACTTC. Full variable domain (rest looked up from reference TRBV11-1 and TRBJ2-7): EAEVAQSPRYKITEKSQAVAFWCDPISGHATLYWYRQILGQGPELLVQFQDESVVDDSQLPKDRFSAERLKGVDSTLKIQPAELGDSAMYLCASSPNLQDYEQYFGPGTRLTVT.

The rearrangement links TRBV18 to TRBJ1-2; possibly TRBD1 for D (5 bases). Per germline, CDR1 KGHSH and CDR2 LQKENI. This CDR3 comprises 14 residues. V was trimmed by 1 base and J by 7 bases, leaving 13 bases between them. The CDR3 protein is CASSPRGGDGGYTF. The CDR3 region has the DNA TGTGCCAGCTCACCACGGGGAGGGGACGGTGGCTACACCTTC.

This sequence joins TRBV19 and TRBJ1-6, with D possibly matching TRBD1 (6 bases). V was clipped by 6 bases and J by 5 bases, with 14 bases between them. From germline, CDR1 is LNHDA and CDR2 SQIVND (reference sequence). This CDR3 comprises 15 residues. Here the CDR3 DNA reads TGTGCCAGTAGCCGGGGGCAGTTTGATAATTCACCCCTCCACTTT. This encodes CASSRGQFDNSPLHF.

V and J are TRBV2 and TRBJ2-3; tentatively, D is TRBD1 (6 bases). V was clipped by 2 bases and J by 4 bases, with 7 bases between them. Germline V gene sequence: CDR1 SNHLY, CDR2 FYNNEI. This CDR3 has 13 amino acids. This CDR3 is CASSEQGSDTQYF. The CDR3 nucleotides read TGTGCCAGCAGTGAACAGGGGTCAGATACGCAGTATTTT. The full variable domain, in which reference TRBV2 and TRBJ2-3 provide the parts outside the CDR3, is EPEVTQTPSHQVTQMGQEVILRCVPISNHLYFYWYRQILGQKVEFLVSFYNNEISEKSEIFDDQFSVERPDGSNFTLKIRSTKLEDSAMYFCASSEQGSDTQYFGPGTRLTVL.

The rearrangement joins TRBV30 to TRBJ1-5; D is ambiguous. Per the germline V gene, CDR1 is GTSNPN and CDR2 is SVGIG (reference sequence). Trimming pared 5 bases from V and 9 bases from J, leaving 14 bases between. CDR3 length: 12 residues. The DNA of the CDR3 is TGTGCCTGGCAACAAGAGGAGGGGCCCCAGCATTTT. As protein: CAWQQEEGPQHF.

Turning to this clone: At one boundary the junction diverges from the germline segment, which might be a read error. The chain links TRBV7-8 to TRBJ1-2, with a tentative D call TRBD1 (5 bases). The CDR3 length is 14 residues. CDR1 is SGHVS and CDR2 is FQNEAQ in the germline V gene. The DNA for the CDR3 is TGTGCCTGCAGCTTAAAAGGCGGGGGACCGGGCTACACCTTC. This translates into CACSLKGGGPGYTF.

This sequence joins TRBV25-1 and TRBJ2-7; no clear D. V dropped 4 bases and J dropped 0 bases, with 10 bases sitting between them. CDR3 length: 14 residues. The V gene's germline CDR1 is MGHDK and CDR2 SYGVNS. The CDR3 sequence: CASSVRKSSYEQYV. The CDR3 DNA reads TGTGCCAGCAGTGTTAGGAAGAGCTCCTACGAGCAGTACGTC.

This CDR3 is CASSEGPGQVGSPLHF. In DNA, the CDR3 is TGCGCCAGCAGCGAAGGTCCGGGACAGGTGGGTTCACCCCTCCACTTT. The V call is TRBV5-1, the J call TRBJ1-6; TRBD1 aligns across 8 bases. Trimming took 4 bases from V and 9 from J; bases not matched to a gene: 12. Germline V gene data show CDR1 as SGHRS and CDR2 as YFSETQ. The CDR3 is 16 amino acids. The full variable domain, its missing parts supplied by reference TRBV5-1 and TRBJ1-6, is KAGVTQTPRYLIKTRGQQVTLSCSPISGHRSVSWYQQTPGQGLQFLFEYFSETQRNKGNFPGRFSGRQFSNSRSEMNVSTLELGDSALYLCASSEGPGQVGSPLHFGNGTRLTVT.